The 16 T cell receptor beta chains given below trace back to one sample, sequenced in a study of human T cells and chemical hapten exposure. TCRdb re-analysed the RACE reads in MiXCR, keeping a single row per CDR3 protein. The data contain around 110,000 distinct CDR3 sequences, over 10% of them singletons. The time point was: patch test 1, 2 weeks after DPC sensitization. Treatment of the sample: therapeutic diphenylcyclopropenone sensitization with weekly scalp DPC. The starting material was whole blood, obtained in connection with sensitization to the hapten diphenylcyclopropenone (DPC). The receptors shown here come from a woman aged 45-65 years with alopecia areata. Some clones in this sample may be carry-over from other donors' samples.

This clonotype appeared a few times. V is TRBV29-1 and J is TRBJ2-3; possibly TRBD2 for D (5 bases). The V gene's germline CDR1 is SQVTM and CDR2 ANQGSEA. V shed 6 bases and J shed 5 bases, with 18 bases lying between them. CDR3 length: 14 amino acids. In DNA, the CDR3 is TGCAGCGTCAACGCCCGCGGAGGTGGAGATACGCAGTATTTT. It translates to CSVNARGGGDTQYF.

This clonotype appeared many times. This sequence joins TRBV29-1 and TRBJ2-1; TRBD2 is a possible D gene (5 bases). The CDR3 is 10 amino acids. V was cut by 6 bases and J by 9 bases, with 9 bases left in between. Looked up from germline, CDR1 is SQVTM and CDR2 is ANQGSEA. CDR3 nucleotides: TGCAGCGTCCACCTAGCTGAGCAGTTCTTC. Protein sequence: CSVHLAEQFF.

The chain is built from TRBV5-1 and TRBJ1-6; D call uncertain. The CDR3 sequence is 15 residues long. The germline gives CDR1 SGHRS, CDR2 YFSETQ. The V gene lost 0 bases and the J gene lost 7 bases, with 11 bases spanning the gap. CDR3: CASSLVTAENSPLHF. CDR3 DNA: TGCGCCAGCAGCTTGGTGACGGCTGAAAATTCACCCCTCCACTTT. Drawing the rest from reference TRBV5-1 and TRBJ1-6, the complete variable domain is KAGVTQTPRYLIKTRGQQVTLSCSPISGHRSVSWYQQTPGQGLQFLFEYFSETQRNKGNFPGRFSGRQFSNSRSEMNVSTLELGDSALYLCASSLVTAENSPLHFGNGTRLTVT.

This clonotype has ten or more counts. The junction does not match germline at one end; this may be a read error. The CDR3 region is CASTQGDRVVF. The CDR3 bases are TGTGCCAGCACCCAGGGGGACAGGGTCGTCTTC. The chain joins TRBV6-2 or TRBV6-3 to TRBJ1-2; 9 nucleotides match TRBD1. CDR3 length: 11 amino acids. Germline CDR1 MNHEY, CDR2 SVGEGT.

Concerning this clonotype: This may stem from a read error, because a much larger clone lies one nucleotide away. The chain has TRBV7-9 and TRBJ1-2; the D is unclear. Trimming pared 0 bases from V and 12 bases from J, leaving 17 bases between. There are 14 residues in the CDR3. CDR1 and CDR2 from the germline V gene are SEHNR and FQNEAQ (reference sequence). The CDR3 protein is CASSLAGMGGGHTF. CDR3 coding DNA: TGTGCCAGCAGCTTAGCGGGAATGGGCGGAGGCCACACCTTC.

The CDR3 sequence: CASSAGQGLLGSPLHF. As DNA, the CDR3 is TGTGCCAGCAGTGCCGGGCAGGGACTCTTGGGTTCACCCCTCCACTTT. The gene calls are TRBV2 and TRBJ1-6, with D possibly TRBD1 on 5 matching bases. V was cut by 4 bases and J by 9 bases, with 19 bases left in between. The length of the CDR3 is 16 residues. Germline CDR1 is SNHLY and CDR2 is FYNNEI. Using reference TRBV2 and TRBJ1-6 for the parts outside the CDR3, the full variable domain is EPEVTQTPSHQVTQMGQEVILRCVPISNHLYFYWYRQILGQKVEFLVSFYNNEISEKSEIFDDQFSVERPDGSNFTLKIRSTKLEDSAMYFCASSAGQGLLGSPLHFGNGTRLTVT.

This clonotype was picked up many times. The chain links TRBV10-2 to TRBJ2-1; no reliable D call. V was pared by 0 bases and J by 7 bases, with 13 bases between. The germline V gene has CDR1 WSHSY and CDR2 SAAADI. The CDR3 extends over 15 amino acids. CDR3 protein: CASSESNSWMNEQFF. For the CDR3, the DNA is TGCGCCAGCAGTGAGTCGAATAGCTGGATGAATGAGCAGTTCTTC.

The chain uses TRBV10-2 and TRBJ1-1, with D maybe TRBD1 (5 bases). Per the germline V gene, CDR1 is WSHSY and CDR2 is SAAADI. The germline V and J ends were trimmed by 6 bases and 4 bases, with 12 bases remaining between them. The CDR3 totals 13 residues. DNA for the CDR3: TGCGCCAGCAGCCTACGGGACCTCACTGAAGCTTTCTTT. Translation: CASSLRDLTEAFF.

The chain is built from TRBV28 and TRBJ2-1, with TRBD1 as a possible D gene (6 bases). The CDR3 is 15 residues long. V dropped 5 bases and J dropped 8 bases, with 19 bases sitting between them. Germline loops: CDR1 MDHEN, CDR2 SYDVKM. CDR3: CASSRYKLGAYEQFF. As DNA, the CDR3 is TGTGCCAGCAGTAGATACAAGTTGGGGGCGTATGAGCAGTTCTTC. The entire variable domain, with the rest obtained from reference TRBV28 and TRBJ2-1, is as follows: DVKVTQSSRYLVKRTGEKVFLECVQDMDHENMFWYRQDPGLGLRLIYFSYDVKMKEKGDIPEGYSVSREKKERFSLILESASTNQTSMYLCASSRYKLGAYEQFFGPGTRLTVL.

Points on this clonotype: This may be a read error: a much more frequent sequence differs by one nucleotide. The genes are TRBV5-1 and TRBJ2-7; D remains unclear. CDR3 length: 12 amino acids. From germline, CDR1 is SGHRS and CDR2 YFSETQ. CDR3 sequence (DNA): TGCGCCAGCAGCTTGGACGGATACGAGCAGCACTTC. Protein: CASSLDGYEQHF.

The CDR3 loop reads CASSQPTGYGVDTEAFF. Written as DNA, the CDR3 is TGCGCCAGCAGCCAACCTACAGGGTATGGGGTTGACACTGAAGCTTTCTTT. The chain has TRBV4-1 and TRBJ1-1, with D tentatively TRBD1 (6 bases). The V end was cut by 2 bases, the J end by 3 bases, with 19 bases between. CDR3 size: 17 residues. The germline V gene encodes CDR1 MGHRA and CDR2 YSYEKL.

This clonotype was detected ten times or more. The chain is built from TRBV10-2 and TRBJ2-3; possibly TRBD1 for D (5 bases). This CDR3 spans 13 amino acids. Germline-derived CDR1 and CDR2 are WSHSY and SAAADI. V dropped 5 bases and J dropped 2 bases, with 8 bases sitting between them. As DNA, the CDR3 is TGCGCCAGCAGTCCGACAGCCACAGATACGCAGTATTTT. Protein product: CASSPTATDTQYF.

The rearrangement joins TRBV6-5 to TRBJ1-2; 10 bases fit TRBD1. V dropped 2 bases and J dropped 4; count of bases not matched to a gene: 4. CDR3 length equals 15 residues. Germline CDR1 reads MNHEY; CDR2 reads SVGAGI. The CDR3: CASSYGTGVPYGYTF. The CDR3 DNA reads as TGTGCCAGCAGTTACGGGACAGGGGTACCCTATGGCTACACCTTC.

The table lists this clonotype with a few counts. The chain joins TRBV29-1 to TRBJ2-7, with 7 nucleotides matching TRBD1. With V trimmed by 7 bases and J by 2 bases, 5 bases remained unmatched. This CDR3 has 12 residues. Germline V gene lookup returns CDR1 SQVTM and CDR2 ANQGSEA. The CDR3 is CSARTGTYEQYF. In DNA, the CDR3 is TGCAGCGCCCGGACAGGAACCTACGAGCAGTACTTC.

Concerning this clonotype: This may be a read error, as it is one base from a much larger clone. The chain couples TRBV6-5 to TRBJ1-5; D might be TRBD1 (6 bases). The assigned J gene may be wrong: the sequence end matches TRBJ2-3 better. Germline assignment: CDR1 MNHEY and CDR2 SVGAGI. The CDR3 is 15 residues long. The CDR3 sequence is CASSIDRFGNQPQYF. The DNA of the CDR3 is TGTGCCAGCAGCATTGACAGGTTTGGCAATCAGCCCCAGTATTTT.

This clonotype has a handful of counts. This sequence joins TRBV12-3 or TRBV12-4 and TRBJ2-3; 7 nucleotides line up with TRBD1. The CDR3 is 15 amino acids. V lost 5 bases, J lost 4 bases, and 9 bases stayed unmatched. The CDR3 is CASSTRTGWADTQYF. CDR3 nucleotide sequence: TGTGCCAGCAGTACCCGGACAGGTTGGGCAGATACGCAGTATTTT.